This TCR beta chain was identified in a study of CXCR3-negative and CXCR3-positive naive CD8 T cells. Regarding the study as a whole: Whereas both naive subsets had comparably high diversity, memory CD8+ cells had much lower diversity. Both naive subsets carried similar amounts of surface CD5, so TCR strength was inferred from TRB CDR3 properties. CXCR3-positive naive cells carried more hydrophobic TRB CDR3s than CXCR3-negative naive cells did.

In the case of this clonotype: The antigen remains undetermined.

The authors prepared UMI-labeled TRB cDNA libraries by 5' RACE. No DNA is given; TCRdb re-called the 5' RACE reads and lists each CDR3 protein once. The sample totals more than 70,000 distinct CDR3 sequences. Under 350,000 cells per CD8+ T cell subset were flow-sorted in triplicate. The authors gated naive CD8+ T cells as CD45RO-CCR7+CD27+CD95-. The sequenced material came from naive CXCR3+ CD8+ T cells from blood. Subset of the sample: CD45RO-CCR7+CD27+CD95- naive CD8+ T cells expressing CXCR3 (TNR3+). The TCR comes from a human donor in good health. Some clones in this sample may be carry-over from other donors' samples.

The CDR3 here is CSVPGQGLREQNF. The chain links TRBV29-1 to TRBJ2-7; TCRdb indicates TRBD1, and absent DNA this call remains unverified. This CDR3 is 13 amino acids long. Looked up from germline, CDR1 is SQVTM and CDR2 is ANQGSEA.